This T cell receptor beta chain stems from a study of T cell responses to AZD1222 COVID-19 vaccine. Findings of the study overall: Clonal diversity was possibly underestimated, and the donors were mostly white British, with more females.

In the case of this clone: Antigen: not known.

Produced via immunoSEQ multiplex PCR; TCRdb's table is partial and in-frame only. The sample contains some 67,000 clones, roughly 85% of which appear only once. The J segment lost 2 bases and the V segment lost 8 bases, leaving 16 bases of the junction unmatched. CDR1 LNHDA and CDR2 SQIVND come from the germline V gene (reference sequence). The CDR3 sequence is 17 residues long. This material consisted of peripheral blood, taken 28 days after the second AZD1222 dose. The chain has TRBV19 and TRBJ1-2; TRBD1 matches at 8 bases. This TCR was recovered from an adult who received the AZD1222 COVID-19 vaccine. In DNA, the CDR3 is TGTGCCAGTTCCGGCGAGCAGGGGGCTTATCACAACTATGGCTACACCTTC. It specifies CASSGEQGAYHNYGYTF. The variable domain in full, completed from reference TRBV19 and TRBJ1-2, reads DGGITQSPKYLFRKEGQNVTLSCEQNLNHDAMYWYRQDPGQGLRLIYYSQIVNDFQKGDIAEGYSVSREKKESFPLTVTSAQKNPTAFYLCASSGEQGAYHNYGYTFGSGTRLTVV.